These 5 T cell receptor beta chains were all obtained from the same sample, sequenced in a study of shared clonotypes between healthy human individuals. The data were produced by immunoSEQ multiplex PCR, yet TCRdb's version contains in-frame clones alone and is incomplete. The table shows approximately 700,000 clones, with around 78% occurring only once. The specimen was memory CD4+ T cells sorted from blood. Subset denoted: CD45RA-negative fraction. These receptors all come from a woman between 25 and 40 years old in good health.

The rearrangement joins TRBV5-4 to TRBJ2-7; the D is unclear. CDR1 and CDR2 from the germline V gene are SGHNT and YYREEE (reference sequence). With 4 bases removed from V and 6 bases from J, the gap between germline ends came to 20 bases. The CDR3 sequence is 15 residues long. In DNA form, the CDR3 reads TGTGCCAGCAGCCTATCTGGATCACTGGCCGTCGAGCAGTACTTC. Translated, it gives CASSLSGSLAVEQYF.

This clone showed up just once. The chain is built from TRBV5-1 and TRBJ1-1; no reliable D call. The V end lost 0 bases, the J end lost 1 base, and 13 bases lay between the germline ends. Germline V CDR1 and CDR2: SGHRS, YFSETQ. This CDR3 has 16 amino acids. The DNA for the CDR3 is TGCGCCAGCAGCTTGGGGTCAAGATTTCCGAACACTGAAGCTTTCTTT. Translated: CASSLGSRFPNTEAFF.

The rearrangement joins TRBV6-1 to TRBJ2-7; D gene unclear. This CDR3 comprises 15 residues. From germline, CDR1 is MNHNS and CDR2 SASEGT. With 4 bases removed from V and 5 bases from J, the gap between germline ends came to 18 bases. CDR3 bases: TGTGCCAGCAGTGTCATGGGCGAGCTGAGCAACGAGCAGTACTTC. Amino acid sequence: CASSVMGELSNEQYF.

Details on this clone: A far larger clone is a single base away, which makes a read error likely. The genes are TRBV27 and TRBJ2-6; D gene ambiguous. Germline CDR1 and CDR2: MNHEY and SMNVEV (reference sequence). The CDR3 loop spans 15 amino acids. The chain's CDR3 is CASSLWGNGVNVLTF. The CDR3 bases are TGTGCCAGCAGTTTATGGGGAAATGGGGTCAACGTCCTGACTTTC.

The chain employs TRBV19 and TRBJ2-3; D perhaps matches TRBD1 (6 bases). From germline, CDR1 is LNHDA and CDR2 SQIVND (reference sequence). The CDR3 runs to 13 residues. Deletions cut 7 bases from V and 2 bases from J, with 10 bases between. DNA of the CDR3: TGTGCCAGTACCCAGGGGTACACAGATACGCAGTATTTT. Protein: CASTQGYTDTQYF.